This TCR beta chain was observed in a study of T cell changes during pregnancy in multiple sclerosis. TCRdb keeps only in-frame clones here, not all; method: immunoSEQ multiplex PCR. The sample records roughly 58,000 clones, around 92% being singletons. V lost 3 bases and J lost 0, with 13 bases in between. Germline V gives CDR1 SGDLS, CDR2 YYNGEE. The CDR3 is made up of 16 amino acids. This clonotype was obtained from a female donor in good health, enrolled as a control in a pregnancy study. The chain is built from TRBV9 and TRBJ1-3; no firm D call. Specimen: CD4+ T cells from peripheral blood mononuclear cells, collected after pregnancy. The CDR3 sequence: CASSARVTSSGNTIYF. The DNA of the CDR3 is TGTGCCAGCAGCGCCCGGGTCACGAGCTCTGGAAACACCATATATTTT.